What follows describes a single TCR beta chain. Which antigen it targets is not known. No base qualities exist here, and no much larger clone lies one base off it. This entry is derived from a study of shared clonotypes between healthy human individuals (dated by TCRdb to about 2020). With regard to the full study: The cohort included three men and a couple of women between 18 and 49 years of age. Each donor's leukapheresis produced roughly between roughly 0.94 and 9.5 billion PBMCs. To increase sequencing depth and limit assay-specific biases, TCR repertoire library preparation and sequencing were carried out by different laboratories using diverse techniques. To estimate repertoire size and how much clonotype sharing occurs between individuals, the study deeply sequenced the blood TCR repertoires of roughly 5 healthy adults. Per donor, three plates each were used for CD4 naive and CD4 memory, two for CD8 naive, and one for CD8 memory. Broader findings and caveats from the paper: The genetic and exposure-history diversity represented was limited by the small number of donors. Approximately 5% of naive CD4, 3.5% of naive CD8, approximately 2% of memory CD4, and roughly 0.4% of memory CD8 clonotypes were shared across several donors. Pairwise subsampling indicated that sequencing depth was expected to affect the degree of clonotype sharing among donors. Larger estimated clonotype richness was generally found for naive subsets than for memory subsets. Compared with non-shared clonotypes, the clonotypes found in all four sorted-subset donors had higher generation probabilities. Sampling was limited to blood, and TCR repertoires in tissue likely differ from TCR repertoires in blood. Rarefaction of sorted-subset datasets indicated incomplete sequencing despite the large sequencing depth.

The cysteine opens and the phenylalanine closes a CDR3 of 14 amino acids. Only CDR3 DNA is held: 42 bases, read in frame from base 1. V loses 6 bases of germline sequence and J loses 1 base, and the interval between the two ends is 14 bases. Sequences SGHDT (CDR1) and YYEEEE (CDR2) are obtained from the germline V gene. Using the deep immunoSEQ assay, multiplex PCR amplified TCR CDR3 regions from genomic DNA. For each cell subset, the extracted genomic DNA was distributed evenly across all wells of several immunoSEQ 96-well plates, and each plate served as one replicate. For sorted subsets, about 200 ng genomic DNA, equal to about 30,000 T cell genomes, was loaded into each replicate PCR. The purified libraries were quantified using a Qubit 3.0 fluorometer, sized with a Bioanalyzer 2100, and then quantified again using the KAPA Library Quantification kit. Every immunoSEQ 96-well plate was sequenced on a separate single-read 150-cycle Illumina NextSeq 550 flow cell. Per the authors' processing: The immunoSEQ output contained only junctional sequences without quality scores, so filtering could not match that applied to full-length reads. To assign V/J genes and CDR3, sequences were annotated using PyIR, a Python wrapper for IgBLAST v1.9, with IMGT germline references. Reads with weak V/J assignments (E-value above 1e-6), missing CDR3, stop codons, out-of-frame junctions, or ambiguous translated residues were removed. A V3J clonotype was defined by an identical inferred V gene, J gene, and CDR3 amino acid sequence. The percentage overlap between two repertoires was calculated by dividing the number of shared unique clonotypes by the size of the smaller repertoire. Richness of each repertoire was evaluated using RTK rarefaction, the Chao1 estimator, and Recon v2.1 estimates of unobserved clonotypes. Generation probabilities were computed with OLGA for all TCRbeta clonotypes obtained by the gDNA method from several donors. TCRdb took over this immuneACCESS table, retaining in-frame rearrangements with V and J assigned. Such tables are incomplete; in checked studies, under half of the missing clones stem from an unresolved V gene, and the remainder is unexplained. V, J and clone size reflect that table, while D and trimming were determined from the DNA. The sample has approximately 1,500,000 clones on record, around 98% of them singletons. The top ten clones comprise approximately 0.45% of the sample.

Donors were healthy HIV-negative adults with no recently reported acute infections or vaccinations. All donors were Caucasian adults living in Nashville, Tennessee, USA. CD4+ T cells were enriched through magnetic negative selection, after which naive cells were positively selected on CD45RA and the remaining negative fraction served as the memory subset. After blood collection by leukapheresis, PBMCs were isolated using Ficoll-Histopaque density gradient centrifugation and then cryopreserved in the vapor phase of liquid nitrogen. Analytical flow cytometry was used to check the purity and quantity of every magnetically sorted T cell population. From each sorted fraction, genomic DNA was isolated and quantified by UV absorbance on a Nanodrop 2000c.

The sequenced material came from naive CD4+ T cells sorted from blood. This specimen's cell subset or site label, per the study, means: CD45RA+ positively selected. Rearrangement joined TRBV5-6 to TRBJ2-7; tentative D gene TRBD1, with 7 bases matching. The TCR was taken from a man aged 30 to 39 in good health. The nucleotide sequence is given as TGTGCCAGCACCCGCGGGACAGAATCCTACGAGCAGTACTTC. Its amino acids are CASTRGTESYEQYF.